A selection of T cell receptor beta chains follows, all from one sample in a study of PD-L1 blockade in urothelial cancer. Sequenced by immunoSEQ multiplex PCR; TCRdb stores in-frame clones only, minus some. Of fewer than 45,000 clones in the sample, around four fifths were seen once. The source was PBMCs, collected around atezolizumab (anti-PD-L1) treatment. All receptors come from a man between 60 and 70 years old with urothelial cancer. Each CDR3 is given with its conserved first and last residue. A D gene is named only where the DNA matches it firmly. The size field is filled for only some rows; it gives once, few, many or a size class.

J | size | V | D | DNA | CDR3
TRBJ2-7 | . | TRBV7-8 | . | TGTGCCAGCAGCTTAGTTGCCGGGAGTTCGACCTCCTACGAGCAGTACTTC | CASSLVAGSSTSYEQYF
TRBJ2-2 | . | TRBV10-1 | TRBD1 | TGCGCCAGCAAAATGACAGGGACCGGGGAGCTGTTTTTT | CASKMTGTGELFF
TRBJ2-1 | few | TRBV10-3 | TRBD1 | TGTGCCATCGCGACAGGGGACAGCAATGAGCAGTTCTTC | CAIATGDSNEQFF
TRBJ2-2 | . | TRBV4-1 | . | TGCGCCAGCAGCCAAAACAGGGCCGGATACTACGCCGGGGAGCTGTTTTTT | CASSQNRAGYYAGELFF
TRBJ2-7 | . | TRBV7-6 | . | TGTGCCAGCAGCCCCGGGGACTCCCCCTACGAGCAGTACTTC | CASSPGDSPYEQYF
TRBJ1-2 | . | TRBV14 | . | TGTGCCAGCAGCCAAGGGACTCTCTATGGCTACACCTTC | CASSQGTLYGYTF
TRBJ2-3 | . | TRBV27 | TRBD1 | TGTGCCAGCAGTTTATTTGGACAGGCCAGCACAGATACGCAGTATTTT | CASSLFGQASTDTQYF
TRBJ1-2 | . | TRBV10-3 | TRBD1 | TGTGCCATCAGTGAGCCACGATCCGGGACAGGGAACTATGGCTACACCTTC | CAISEPRSGTGNYGYTF
TRBJ2-7 | once | TRBV5-8 | TRBD1 | TGTGCCAGCAGCTTGGGGGACAGGGTCCACGAGCAGTACTTC | CASSLGDRVHEQYF
TRBJ2-1 | . | TRBV13 | TRBD2 | TGTGCCAGCAGACTGACTAGCGGGGGGGGCAATGAGCAGTTCTTC | CASRLTSGGGNEQFF
TRBJ2-1 | . | TRBV5-1 | . | TGCGCCAGCAGCCCTTCGACAGCCTCCTACAATGAGCAGTTCTTC | CASSPSTASYNEQFF
TRBJ1-2 | few | TRBV9 | . | TGTGCCAGCAGCGCAGGCATTTTCTATGGCTACACCTTC | CASSAGIFYGYTF
TRBJ2-1 | . | TRBV7-8 | TRBD1 | TGTGCCAGCAGCCCCCGGGACAGGGGTCTCGAGCGTAATGAGCAGTTCTTC | CASSPRDRGLERNEQFF
TRBJ1-6 | once | TRBV6-5 | . | TGTGCCAGCAGGAGAGCGGGACACTCAAATTCACCCCTCCACTTT | CASRRAGHSNSPLHF
TRBJ2-7 | . | TRBV28 | . | TGTGCCAGCAGTTTAGGGGGCTTCTACGAGCAGTACTTC | CASSLGGFYEQYF
TRBJ2-2 | . | TRBV28 | TRBD2 | TGTGCCAGCAGTTCTGGGACTAGGGCGGTACACGGCGGGGAGCTGTTTTTT | CASSSGTRAVHGGELFF
TRBJ2-7 | medium-sized | TRBV18 | . | TGTGCCAGCTCACCACTCCCCCGGGGCTCCTACGAGCAGTACTTC | CASSPLPRGSYEQYF
TRBJ1-2 | . | TRBV5-4 | TRBD1 | TGTGCCAGCAGCGGAGATCCGGGACAGGGCTATGGCTACACCTTC | CASSGDPGQGYGYTF
TRBJ1-1 | . | TRBV5-8 | . | TGTGCCAGCAGCCCCCTCTTCTCTGAAGCTTTCTTT | CASSPLFSEAFF
TRBJ2-7 | . | TRBV7-2 | . | TGTGCCAGCAGCTTAGGCAGGGTTGAAGGCGAGCAGTACTTC | CASSLGRVEGEQYF
TRBJ2-7 | . | TRBV19 | . | TGTGCCAGTAGTATCCCAGGGTTTCACGAGCAGTACTTC | CASSIPGFHEQYF
TRBJ2-7 | . | TRBV19 | . | TGTGCCAGCCGAAGGGGCCCGACCTACGAGCAGTACTTC | CASRRGPTYEQYF
TRBJ2-1 | . | TRBV10-2 | TRBD1 | TGCGCCAGCAGTGAGTCCCTCGGGACAGGTGAGCAGTTCTTC | CASSESLGTGEQFF
TRBJ1-5 | . | TRBV6-6 | TRBD1 | TGTGCCAGCAGACGACAGGGGAATAGCAATCAGCCCCAGCATTTT | CASRRQGNSNQPQHF
TRBJ1-4 | few | TRBV7-9 | TRBD1 | TGTGCCAGCAGCGACAGGGCGGCTAATGAAAAACTGTTTTTT | CASSDRAANEKLFF
TRBJ1-2 | few | TRBV7-9 | TRBD1 | TGTGCCAGCAGCTCCCAAGGGACAGGTGCAGGCTACACCTTC | CASSSQGTGAGYTF
TRBJ2-1 | . | TRBV6-6 | TRBD2 | TGTGCCAGCTGTTTGACTAGCGCCTCATACAATGAGCAGTTCTTC | CASCLTSASYNEQFF
TRBJ1-1 | few | TRBV29-1 | . | TGCAGCGTTTGGGATAGGGGCACTGAAGCTTTCTTT | CSVWDRGTEAFF
TRBJ2-2 | . | TRBV2 | . | TGTGCCAGCAAAGTCCGGGCTAGCGCCACCGGGGAGCTGTTTTTT | CASKVRASATGELFF
TRBJ2-3 | . | TRBV18 | TRBD2 | TGTGCCAGCTCACCGGCACTAGCGGGGGGGCCTGATACGCAGTATTTT | CASSPALAGGPDTQYF
TRBJ1-4 | . | TRBV7-9 | . | TGTGCCAGCAGCTCTCCAGGGGATCCTAATGAAAAACTGTTTTTT | CASSSPGDPNEKLFF
TRBJ1-3 | . | TRBV5-8 | TRBD1 | TGTGCCAGCAGCTTGGTTGGGACAGGGGCGTCAAGCACCATATATTTT | CASSLVGTGASSTIYF
TRBJ2-5 | . | TRBV4-2 | TRBD2 | TGTGCCAGCAGCCAAGAACTAGCGGGGGGGCTCGGGGCAGAGACCCAGTACTTC | CASSQELAGGLGAETQYF
TRBJ2-7 | . | TRBV5-5 | . | TGTGCCAGCAGATGGGGCAGGGCTGCCGAGCAGTACTTC | CASRWGRAAEQYF
TRBJ1-1 | . | TRBV25-1 | TRBD1 | TGTGCCAGCAGTGGGGACAGGGGCACTGAAGCTTTCTTT | CASSGDRGTEAFF
TRBJ2-7 | . | TRBV11-2 | TRBD1 | TGTGCCAGCAGCTTAGATGGGACAGGGACCTACGAGCAGTACTTC | CASSLDGTGTYEQYF
TRBJ2-3 | . | TRBV6-4 | TRBD2 | TGTGCCAGCAGTGACCCTAAAGGGCGGGGGGCCCACACAGATACGCAGTATTTT | CASSDPKGRGAHTDTQYF
TRBJ2-7 | . | TRBV5-1 | TRBD1 | TGCGCCAGCAGCCTGGAGACAGGGGCCACCCTCGGGGAGCAGTACTTC | CASSLETGATLGEQYF
TRBJ2-1 | . | TRBV10-2 | . | TGCGCCACCTCCGGAGGGCCGAGGGGAAATGAGCAGTTCTTC | CATSGGPRGNEQFF
TRBJ2-1 | . | TRBV7-2 | . | TGTGCCAGCAGCCCGAGGGGGGGCTTTGAGCAGTTCTTC | CASSPRGGFEQFF
TRBJ1-3 | . | TRBV30 | . | TGTGCCTGGAGTGACAGGCGTGGAAACACCATATATTTT | CAWSDRRGNTIYF
TRBJ1-4 | . | TRBV5-5 | TRBD1 | TGTGCCAGCAGGAGGGACAGGGCCAACTATGAAAAACTGTTTTTT | CASRRDRANYEKLFF
TRBJ2-7 | . | TRBV20-1 | . | TGCAGTGTTGACTTGACCTACGAGCAGTACTTC | CSVDLTYEQYF
TRBJ2-7 | . | TRBV4-3 | . | TGCGCCAGCAGCCAAGGCCTATCTGTCCAGACAGAGCAGTACTTC | CASSQGLSVQTEQYF